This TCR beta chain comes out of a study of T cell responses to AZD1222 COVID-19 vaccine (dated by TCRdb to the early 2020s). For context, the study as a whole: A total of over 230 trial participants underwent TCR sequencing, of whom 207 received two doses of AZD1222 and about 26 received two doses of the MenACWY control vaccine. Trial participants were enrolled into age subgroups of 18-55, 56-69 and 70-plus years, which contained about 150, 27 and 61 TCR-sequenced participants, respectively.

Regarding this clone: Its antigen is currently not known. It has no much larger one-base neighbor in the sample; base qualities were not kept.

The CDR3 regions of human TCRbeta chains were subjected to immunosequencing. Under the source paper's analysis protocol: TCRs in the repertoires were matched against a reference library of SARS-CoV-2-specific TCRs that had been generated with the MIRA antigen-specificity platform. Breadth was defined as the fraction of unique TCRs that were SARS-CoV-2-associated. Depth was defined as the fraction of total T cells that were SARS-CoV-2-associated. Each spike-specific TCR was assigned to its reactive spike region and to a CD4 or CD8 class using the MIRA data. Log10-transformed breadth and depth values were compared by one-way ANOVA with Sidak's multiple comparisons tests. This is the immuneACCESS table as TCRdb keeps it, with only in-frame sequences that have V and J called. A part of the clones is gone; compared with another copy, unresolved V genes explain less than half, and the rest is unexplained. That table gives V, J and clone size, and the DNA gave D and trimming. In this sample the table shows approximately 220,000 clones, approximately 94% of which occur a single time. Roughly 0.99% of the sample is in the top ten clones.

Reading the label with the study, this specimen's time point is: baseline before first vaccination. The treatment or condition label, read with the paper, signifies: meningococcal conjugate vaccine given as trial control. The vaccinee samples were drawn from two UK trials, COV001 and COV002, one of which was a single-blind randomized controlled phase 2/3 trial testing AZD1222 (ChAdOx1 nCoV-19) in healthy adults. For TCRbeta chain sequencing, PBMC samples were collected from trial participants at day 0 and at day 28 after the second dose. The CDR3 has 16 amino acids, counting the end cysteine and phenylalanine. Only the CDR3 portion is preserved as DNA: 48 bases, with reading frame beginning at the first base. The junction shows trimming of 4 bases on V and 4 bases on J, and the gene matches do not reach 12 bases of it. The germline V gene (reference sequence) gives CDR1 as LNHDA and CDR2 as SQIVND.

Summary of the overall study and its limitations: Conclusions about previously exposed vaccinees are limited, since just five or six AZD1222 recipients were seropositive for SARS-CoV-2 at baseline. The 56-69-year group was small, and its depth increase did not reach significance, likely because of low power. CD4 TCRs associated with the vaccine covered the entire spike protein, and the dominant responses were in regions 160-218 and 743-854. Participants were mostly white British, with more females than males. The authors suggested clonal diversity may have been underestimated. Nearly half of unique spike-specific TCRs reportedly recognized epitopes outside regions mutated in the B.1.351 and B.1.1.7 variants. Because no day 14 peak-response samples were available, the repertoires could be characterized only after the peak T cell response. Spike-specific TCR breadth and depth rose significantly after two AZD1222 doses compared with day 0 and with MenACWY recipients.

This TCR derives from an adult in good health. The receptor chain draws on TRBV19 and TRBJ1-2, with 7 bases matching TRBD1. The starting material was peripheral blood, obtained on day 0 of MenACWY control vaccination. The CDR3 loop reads CASSTRQGEPSYGYTF. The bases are TGTGCCAGTAGTACCAGACAGGGCGAACCTTCCTATGGCTACACCTTC.